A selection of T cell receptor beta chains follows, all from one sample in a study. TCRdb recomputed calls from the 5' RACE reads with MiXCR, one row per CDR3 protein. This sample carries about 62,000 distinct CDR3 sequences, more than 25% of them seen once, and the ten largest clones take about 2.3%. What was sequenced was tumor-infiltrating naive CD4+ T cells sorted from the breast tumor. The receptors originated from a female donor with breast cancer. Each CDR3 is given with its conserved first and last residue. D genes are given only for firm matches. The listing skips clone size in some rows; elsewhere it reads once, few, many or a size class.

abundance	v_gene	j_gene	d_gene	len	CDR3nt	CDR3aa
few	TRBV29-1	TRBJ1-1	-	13	TGCAGCGCGGAACGGGGTTTCGACACTGAAGCTCTCTTT	CSAERGFDTEALF
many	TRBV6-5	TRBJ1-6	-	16	TGTGCCAGCAGCAGGGTCCGGGTTTCTCCATTTTCACCCCTCCACTTT	CASSRVRVSPFSPLHF
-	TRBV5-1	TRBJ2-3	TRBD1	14	TGCGCCAGCACAACGGGACAGGGAACAGATACGCAGTATTTT	CASTTGQGTDTQYF
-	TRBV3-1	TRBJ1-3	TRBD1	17	TGTGCCAGCAGCCAAGAGATCTTGACAGGGGGGTCGAACACCATATATTTT	CASSQEILTGGSNTIYF
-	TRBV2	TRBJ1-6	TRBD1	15	TGTGCCAGCAGTGAAGCGGGACAGGGAACATCACCCCTCCACTTT	CASSEAGQGTSPLHF
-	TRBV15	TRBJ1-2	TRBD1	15	TGTGCCACCAGCAGACCGGGGACAGGGATCGGCGGCTACACCTTC	CATSRPGTGIGGYTF
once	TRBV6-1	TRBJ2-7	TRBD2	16	TGTGCCAGCAGTGACAGAAGCGGGAGGTTAACCTACGAGAAGTACTTC	CASSDRSGRLTYEKYF
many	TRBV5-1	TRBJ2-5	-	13	TGCGCCAGCAGCTTAAGTCCGCAAGAGACCCAGTACTTC	CASSLSPQETQYF
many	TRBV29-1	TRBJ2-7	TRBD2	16	TGCAGCGTTGTTGGGACCGATAGCGGGAGTCTAAACGAGCAGTACTTC	CSVVGTDSGSLNEQYF
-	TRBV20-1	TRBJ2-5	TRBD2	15	TGCAGTGCTATCCCACTAGCGGGGGGGCGCGAGACCCAGTACTTC	CSAIPLAGGRETQYF
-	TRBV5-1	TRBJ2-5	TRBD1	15	TGCGCCAGCAGCCCCCAGGACAGGGCCCAAGAGACCCAGTACTTC	CASSPQDRAQETQYF
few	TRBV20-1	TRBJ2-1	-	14	TGCAGTGCGCCGACTAGGCTCCACTACAATGAGCAGTTCTTC	CSAPTRLHYNEQFF
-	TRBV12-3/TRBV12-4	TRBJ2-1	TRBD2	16	TGTGCCAGCAGTCCCTGGGGGACTACAAGCAGGGATGAGCAGTTCTTC	CASSPWGTTSRDEQFF
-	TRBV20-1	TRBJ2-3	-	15	TGCAGTGCTAGACAGGGGGGCGGAACCACAGATACGCAGTATTTT	CSARQGGGTTDTQYF
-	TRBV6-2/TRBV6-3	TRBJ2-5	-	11	TGTGCCAGCAGTTTTAAAGAGACCCAGTACTTC	CASSFKETQYF
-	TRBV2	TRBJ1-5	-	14	TGTGCCAGCAGCGCCGGGGCACGGAGTCAGCCCCAGCATTTT	CASSAGARSQPQHF
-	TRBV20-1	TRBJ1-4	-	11	TGCAGTGCCGGGAGGGGGGAAAAACTGTTTTTT	CSAGRGEKLFF
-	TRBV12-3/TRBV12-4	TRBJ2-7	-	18	TGTGCCAGCAGTCCCGACCTTTGGGAGCGGCAAACGGCCTACGAGCAGTACTTC	CASSPDLWERQTAYEQYF
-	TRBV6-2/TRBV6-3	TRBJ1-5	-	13	TGTGCCAGCAGTTATAGGTGGGATCAGCCCCAGCATTTT	CASSYRWDQPQHF
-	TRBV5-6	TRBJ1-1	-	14	TGTGCCAGCAGCCGCGGGGGTATGAACACTGAAGCTTTCTTT	CASSRGGMNTEAFF
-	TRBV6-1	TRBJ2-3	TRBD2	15	TGTGCCAGCTCCTCTAGCGGGAGCAGATTGGATACGCAGTATTTT	CASSSSGSRLDTQYF
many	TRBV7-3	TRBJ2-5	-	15	TGTGCCAGCAGCTTAACGCCCTCAGGGACGGAGACCCAGTACTTC	CASSLTPSGTETQYF